The clone carrying this T cell receptor beta chain was observed a single time. Assay used: immunoSEQ multiplex PCR; TCRdb lists only in-frame clones, some missing. The sample includes about 530,000 clones, about 88% seen only once; the top ten take about 8%. V was cut by 4 bases and J by 4 bases, with 14 bases left in between. The CDR3 contains 15 residues. Germline values: CDR1 MNHEY, CDR2 SVGAGI. The data were taken from a study of blood T cell repertoires in COVID-19. The sample was peripheral blood. The chain uses TRBV6-5 and TRBJ2-1; D is possibly TRBD1 (6 bases). This receptor was identified in a woman aged 45-65 years with COVID-19, enrolled during active disease. CDR3 loop: CASSSLPGTYNEQFF. As DNA, the CDR3 is TGTGCCAGCAGTTCACTCCCTGGGACATACAATGAGCAGTTCTTC.